These T cell receptor beta chains were read from a single sample in a study of OX40 agonist ivuxolimab in advanced cancers. Generated by immunoSEQ multiplex PCR, the TCRdb table keeps only in-frame clones and is missing some. This sample has almost 85,000 clones; 80% to 90% occur once, and the top ten carry roughly 0.2%. Material: CD4+ or CD8+ T cells sorted from blood, obtained in a trial of the OX40 agonist ivuxolimab. The source of these receptors is an adult with an advanced solid tumor such as melanoma, head and neck, liver or kidney cancer. CDR3s include the opening cysteine and the closing phenylalanine or tryptophan. A D gene is named only where the DNA matches it firmly. For some rows the clone size is stated as once, few or many, or as a class when expanded; others skip it.

d_gene	abundance	v_gene	j_gene	CDR3aa	CDR3nt
.	.	TRBV2	TRBJ2-1	CAVAVLSSYNEQFF	TGTGCCGTCGCCGTGCTTAGCTCCTACAATGAGCAGTTCTTC
.	.	TRBV7-9	TRBJ2-6	CASNYVPGANVLTF	TGTGCCAGCAACTACGTCCCTGGGGCCAACGTCCTGACTTTC
.	.	TRBV25-1	TRBJ1-1	CASSPRPDRGRGGTEAFF	TGTGCCAGCAGTCCTCGCCCGGACCGAGGGAGGGGGGGCACTGAAGCTTTCTTT
.	.	TRBV6-5	TRBJ1-4	CASSYSNSVGEKLFF	TGTGCCAGCAGTTACTCGAATAGTGTGGGGGAAAAACTGTTTTTT
.	.	TRBV7-3	TRBJ1-1	CASSPRTANTEAFF	TGTGCCAGCAGCCCTCGGACAGCAAACACTGAAGCTTTCTTT
.	.	TRBV9	TRBJ1-1	CASSVRSNTEAFF	TGTGCCAGCAGCGTTCGGTCTAACACTGAAGCTTTCTTT
.	.	TRBV5-1	TRBJ2-5	CASSLGTGRETQYF	TGCGCCAGCAGCTTGGGCACAGGAAGGGAGACCCAGTACTTC
TRBD2	.	TRBV6-5	TRBJ2-7	CASRRGLAGYEQYF	TGTGCCAGCAGAAGGGGACTAGCCGGCTACGAGCAGTACTTC
TRBD2	few	TRBV7-2	TRBJ2-2	CASSLASGSWELFF	TGTGCCAGCAGCTTGGCTAGCGGGAGTTGGGAGCTGTTTTTT
TRBD1	.	TRBV18	TRBJ1-1	CASSQTGTGGITEAFF	TGTGCCAGCTCACAAACTGGGACAGGGGGCATTACTGAAGCTTTCTTT
.	.	TRBV2	TRBJ1-4	CASSDEIAKLFF	TGTGCCAGCAGTGACGAGATTGCCAAACTGTTTTTT
.	.	TRBV2	TRBJ1-5	CASRGGTGDNQPQHF	TGTGCCAGCAGGGGTGGGACTGGGGACAATCAGCCCCAGCATTTT
.	once	TRBV5-1	TRBJ1-1	CASSPRQANTEAFF	TGCGCCAGCAGCCCCCGACAGGCTAACACTGAAGCTTTCTTT
.	few	TRBV6-5	TRBJ2-6	CASSYGRAAGANVLTF	TGTGCCAGCAGTTACGGCCGGGCAGCTGGGGCCAACGTCCTGACTTTC
TRBD1	.	TRBV18	TRBJ1-5	CASSGTGGLDQPQHF	TGTGCCAGCTCAGGGACAGGGGGCCTGGATCAGCCCCAGCATTTT
.	.	TRBV28	TRBJ1-1	CAASRPPTNTEAFF	TGTGCCGCTAGCAGACCCCCAACGAACACTGAAGCTTTCTTT
.	.	TRBV6-1	TRBJ2-6	CASSAHSGANVLTF	TGTGCCAGCAGTGCCCACTCTGGGGCCAACGTCCTGACTTTC
.	.	TRBV30	TRBJ1-1	CAWKEKVRGAFF	TGTGCCTGGAAGGAGAAGGTTAGAGGGGCTTTCTTT
.	.	TRBV5-1	TRBJ1-4	CASSLEGGIGEKLFF	TGCGCCAGCAGCTTGGAGGGGGGCATCGGTGAAAAACTGTTTTTT
TRBD1	.	TRBV19	TRBJ1-1	CASSIVGQGKGEAFF	TGTGCCAGTAGTATAGTGGGACAGGGAAAGGGTGAAGCTTTCTTT
.	.	TRBV7-9	TRBJ1-6	CASSLSTAYNSPLHF	TGTGCCAGCAGCTTATCGACAGCCTATAATTCACCCCTCCACTTT
.	.	TRBV30	TRBJ1-1	CAWSRQPNTEAFF	TGTGCCTGGAGTCGACAGCCGAACACTGAAGCTTTCTTT
.	once	TRBV7-2	TRBJ1-2	CASSLVPGPNYGYTF	TGTGCCAGCAGCTTAGTCCCAGGTCCTAACTATGGCTACACCTTC
.	.	TRBV7-2	TRBJ1-1	CASSFSAAHTEAFF	TGTGCCAGCAGCTTTAGTGCCGCTCACACTGAAGCTTTCTTT
.	.	TRBV7-8	TRBJ2-1	CASSLSWVGRMDEQFF	TGTGCCAGCAGCTTATCCTGGGTGGGCCGCATGGATGAGCAGTTCTTC
.	.	TRBV18	TRBJ1-2	CASSLGTHTGYGYTF	TGTGCCAGCTCACTTGGGACTCACACCGGGTATGGCTACACCTTC
TRBD1	.	TRBV19	TRBJ1-1	CASSTGQMNTEAFF	TGTGCCAGTAGTACGGGACAGATGAACACTGAAGCTTTCTTT
.	.	TRBV5-1	TRBJ2-3	CASGVTTDTQYF	TGCGCCAGCGGGGTCACCACAGATACGCAGTATTTT
.	.	TRBV7-9	TRBJ2-2	CASSSPPGTGNTGELFF	TGTGCCAGCAGCTCTCCCCCCGGGACTGGGAACACCGGGGAGCTGTTTTTT
TRBD2	.	TRBV5-1	TRBJ2-1	CASSLRDGRPTYNEQFF	TGCGCCAGCAGCCTCCGCGACGGGAGGCCAACCTACAATGAGCAGTTCTTC
TRBD2	.	TRBV5-1	TRBJ2-1	CASSGTSGVYNEQFF	TGCGCCAGCAGCGGGACTAGCGGGGTCTACAATGAGCAGTTCTTC
.	.	TRBV7-9	TRBJ1-1	CASSPRGGGDTEAFF	TGTGCCAGCAGCCCTCGGGGAGGGGGGGACACTGAAGCTTTCTTT
TRBD1	.	TRBV5-1	TRBJ1-2	CASSLIVGTDYGYTF	TGCGCCAGCAGCTTGATCGTGGGGACAGACTATGGCTACACCTTC
.	once	TRBV6-1	TRBJ2-5	CASSREKETQYF	TGTGCCAGCAGCAGGGAGAAAGAGACCCAGTACTTC
.	.	TRBV5-1	TRBJ1-4	CASGSYVPNEKLFF	TGCGCCAGCGGATCCTACGTTCCTAATGAAAAACTGTTTTTT
.	.	TRBV27	TRBJ1-4	CASSAYPGDEKLFF	TGTGCCAGCAGTGCCTACCCCGGGGATGAAAAACTGTTTTTT
TRBD2	.	TRBV15	TRBJ2-1	CATSRDFASSGGYNEQFF	TGTGCCACCAGCAGAGATTTTGCGTCTAGCGGGGGTTACAATGAGCAGTTCTTC
TRBD2	once	TRBV7-9	TRBJ2-1	CASSLTGTSGGAFF	TGTGCCAGCAGCCTTACCGGGACTAGCGGGGGGGCGTTCTTC
.	.	TRBV7-9	TRBJ1-5	CASSFGTQSGSNQPQHF	TGTGCCAGCAGCTTCGGAACTCAGAGTGGTAGCAATCAGCCCCAGCATTTT
.	once	TRBV15	TRBJ1-1	CATRGTPGTEAFF	TGTGCCACCCGGGGGACGCCGGGCACTGAAGCTTTCTTT
.	once	TRBV5-1	TRBJ1-1	CASSLALGGTEAFF	TGCGCCAGCAGCTTGGCCCTGGGGGGCACTGAAGCTTTCTTT
.	.	TRBV18	TRBJ1-4	CASSPGGGWREKLFF	TGTGCCAGCTCACCAGGGGGCGGATGGAGAGAAAAACTGTTTTTT
TRBD1	.	TRBV5-1	TRBJ1-5	CASSCIRDSHNQPQHF	TGCGCCAGCAGCTGTATACGGGACAGCCACAATCAGCCCCAGCATTTT
.	few	TRBV9	TRBJ1-4	CASSARVTNEKLFF	TGTGCCAGCAGCGCCAGGGTAACTAATGAAAAACTGTTTTTT
.	.	TRBV28	TRBJ1-1	CASRLTNTEAFF	TGTGCCAGCAGACTTACGAACACTGAAGCTTTCTTT
.	.	TRBV19	TRBJ1-5	CASSIGDVSWPQHF	TGTGCCAGTAGTATTGGTGACGTATCGTGGCCCCAGCATTTT
.	.	TRBV29-1	TRBJ1-3	CSVEAALNTIYF	TGCAGCGTTGAAGCAGCACTAAACACCATATATTTT
TRBD1	.	TRBV15	TRBJ2-3	CATSRDDLDRESPDTQYF	TGTGCCACCAGCAGAGACGACTTAGACAGGGAGTCCCCAGATACGCAGTATTTT
TRBD1	.	TRBV2	TRBJ1-2	CASSEGPRGLSRYGYTF	TGTGCCAGCAGTGAAGGCCCCAGGGGGCTTTCCCGCTATGGCTACACCTTC
TRBD2	once	TRBV7-9	TRBJ2-7	CASSFTGGLSYEQYF	TGTGCCAGCAGCTTTACGGGAGGGCTCTCCTACGAGCAGTACTTC
TRBD1	.	TRBV30	TRBJ2-7	CAWSTPTGDEQYF	TGTGCCTGGAGTACCCCGACAGGGGACGAGCAGTACTTC
.	.	TRBV27	TRBJ2-5	CASSPRTEETQYF	TGTGCCAGCAGTCCGAGGACAGAGGAGACCCAGTACTTC
.	.	TRBV28	TRBJ1-5	CASSRSGANRGNQPQHF	TGTGCCAGCAGTAGGTCCGGGGCAAATAGGGGCAATCAGCCCCAGCATTTT
.	.	TRBV29-1	TRBJ2-1	CSVVRDGAPINEQFF	TGCAGCGTTGTTCGGGACGGAGCCCCCATTAATGAGCAGTTCTTC
TRBD1	.	TRBV2	TRBJ1-6	CASNTSPGTGGSPLHF	TGTGCCAGCAATACCTCCCCCGGGACAGGGGGTTCACCCCTCCACTTT
.	.	TRBV11-2	TRBJ1-6	CASNGGGDSPLHF	TGTGCCAGCAACGGGGGGGGTGACTCACCCCTCCACTTT